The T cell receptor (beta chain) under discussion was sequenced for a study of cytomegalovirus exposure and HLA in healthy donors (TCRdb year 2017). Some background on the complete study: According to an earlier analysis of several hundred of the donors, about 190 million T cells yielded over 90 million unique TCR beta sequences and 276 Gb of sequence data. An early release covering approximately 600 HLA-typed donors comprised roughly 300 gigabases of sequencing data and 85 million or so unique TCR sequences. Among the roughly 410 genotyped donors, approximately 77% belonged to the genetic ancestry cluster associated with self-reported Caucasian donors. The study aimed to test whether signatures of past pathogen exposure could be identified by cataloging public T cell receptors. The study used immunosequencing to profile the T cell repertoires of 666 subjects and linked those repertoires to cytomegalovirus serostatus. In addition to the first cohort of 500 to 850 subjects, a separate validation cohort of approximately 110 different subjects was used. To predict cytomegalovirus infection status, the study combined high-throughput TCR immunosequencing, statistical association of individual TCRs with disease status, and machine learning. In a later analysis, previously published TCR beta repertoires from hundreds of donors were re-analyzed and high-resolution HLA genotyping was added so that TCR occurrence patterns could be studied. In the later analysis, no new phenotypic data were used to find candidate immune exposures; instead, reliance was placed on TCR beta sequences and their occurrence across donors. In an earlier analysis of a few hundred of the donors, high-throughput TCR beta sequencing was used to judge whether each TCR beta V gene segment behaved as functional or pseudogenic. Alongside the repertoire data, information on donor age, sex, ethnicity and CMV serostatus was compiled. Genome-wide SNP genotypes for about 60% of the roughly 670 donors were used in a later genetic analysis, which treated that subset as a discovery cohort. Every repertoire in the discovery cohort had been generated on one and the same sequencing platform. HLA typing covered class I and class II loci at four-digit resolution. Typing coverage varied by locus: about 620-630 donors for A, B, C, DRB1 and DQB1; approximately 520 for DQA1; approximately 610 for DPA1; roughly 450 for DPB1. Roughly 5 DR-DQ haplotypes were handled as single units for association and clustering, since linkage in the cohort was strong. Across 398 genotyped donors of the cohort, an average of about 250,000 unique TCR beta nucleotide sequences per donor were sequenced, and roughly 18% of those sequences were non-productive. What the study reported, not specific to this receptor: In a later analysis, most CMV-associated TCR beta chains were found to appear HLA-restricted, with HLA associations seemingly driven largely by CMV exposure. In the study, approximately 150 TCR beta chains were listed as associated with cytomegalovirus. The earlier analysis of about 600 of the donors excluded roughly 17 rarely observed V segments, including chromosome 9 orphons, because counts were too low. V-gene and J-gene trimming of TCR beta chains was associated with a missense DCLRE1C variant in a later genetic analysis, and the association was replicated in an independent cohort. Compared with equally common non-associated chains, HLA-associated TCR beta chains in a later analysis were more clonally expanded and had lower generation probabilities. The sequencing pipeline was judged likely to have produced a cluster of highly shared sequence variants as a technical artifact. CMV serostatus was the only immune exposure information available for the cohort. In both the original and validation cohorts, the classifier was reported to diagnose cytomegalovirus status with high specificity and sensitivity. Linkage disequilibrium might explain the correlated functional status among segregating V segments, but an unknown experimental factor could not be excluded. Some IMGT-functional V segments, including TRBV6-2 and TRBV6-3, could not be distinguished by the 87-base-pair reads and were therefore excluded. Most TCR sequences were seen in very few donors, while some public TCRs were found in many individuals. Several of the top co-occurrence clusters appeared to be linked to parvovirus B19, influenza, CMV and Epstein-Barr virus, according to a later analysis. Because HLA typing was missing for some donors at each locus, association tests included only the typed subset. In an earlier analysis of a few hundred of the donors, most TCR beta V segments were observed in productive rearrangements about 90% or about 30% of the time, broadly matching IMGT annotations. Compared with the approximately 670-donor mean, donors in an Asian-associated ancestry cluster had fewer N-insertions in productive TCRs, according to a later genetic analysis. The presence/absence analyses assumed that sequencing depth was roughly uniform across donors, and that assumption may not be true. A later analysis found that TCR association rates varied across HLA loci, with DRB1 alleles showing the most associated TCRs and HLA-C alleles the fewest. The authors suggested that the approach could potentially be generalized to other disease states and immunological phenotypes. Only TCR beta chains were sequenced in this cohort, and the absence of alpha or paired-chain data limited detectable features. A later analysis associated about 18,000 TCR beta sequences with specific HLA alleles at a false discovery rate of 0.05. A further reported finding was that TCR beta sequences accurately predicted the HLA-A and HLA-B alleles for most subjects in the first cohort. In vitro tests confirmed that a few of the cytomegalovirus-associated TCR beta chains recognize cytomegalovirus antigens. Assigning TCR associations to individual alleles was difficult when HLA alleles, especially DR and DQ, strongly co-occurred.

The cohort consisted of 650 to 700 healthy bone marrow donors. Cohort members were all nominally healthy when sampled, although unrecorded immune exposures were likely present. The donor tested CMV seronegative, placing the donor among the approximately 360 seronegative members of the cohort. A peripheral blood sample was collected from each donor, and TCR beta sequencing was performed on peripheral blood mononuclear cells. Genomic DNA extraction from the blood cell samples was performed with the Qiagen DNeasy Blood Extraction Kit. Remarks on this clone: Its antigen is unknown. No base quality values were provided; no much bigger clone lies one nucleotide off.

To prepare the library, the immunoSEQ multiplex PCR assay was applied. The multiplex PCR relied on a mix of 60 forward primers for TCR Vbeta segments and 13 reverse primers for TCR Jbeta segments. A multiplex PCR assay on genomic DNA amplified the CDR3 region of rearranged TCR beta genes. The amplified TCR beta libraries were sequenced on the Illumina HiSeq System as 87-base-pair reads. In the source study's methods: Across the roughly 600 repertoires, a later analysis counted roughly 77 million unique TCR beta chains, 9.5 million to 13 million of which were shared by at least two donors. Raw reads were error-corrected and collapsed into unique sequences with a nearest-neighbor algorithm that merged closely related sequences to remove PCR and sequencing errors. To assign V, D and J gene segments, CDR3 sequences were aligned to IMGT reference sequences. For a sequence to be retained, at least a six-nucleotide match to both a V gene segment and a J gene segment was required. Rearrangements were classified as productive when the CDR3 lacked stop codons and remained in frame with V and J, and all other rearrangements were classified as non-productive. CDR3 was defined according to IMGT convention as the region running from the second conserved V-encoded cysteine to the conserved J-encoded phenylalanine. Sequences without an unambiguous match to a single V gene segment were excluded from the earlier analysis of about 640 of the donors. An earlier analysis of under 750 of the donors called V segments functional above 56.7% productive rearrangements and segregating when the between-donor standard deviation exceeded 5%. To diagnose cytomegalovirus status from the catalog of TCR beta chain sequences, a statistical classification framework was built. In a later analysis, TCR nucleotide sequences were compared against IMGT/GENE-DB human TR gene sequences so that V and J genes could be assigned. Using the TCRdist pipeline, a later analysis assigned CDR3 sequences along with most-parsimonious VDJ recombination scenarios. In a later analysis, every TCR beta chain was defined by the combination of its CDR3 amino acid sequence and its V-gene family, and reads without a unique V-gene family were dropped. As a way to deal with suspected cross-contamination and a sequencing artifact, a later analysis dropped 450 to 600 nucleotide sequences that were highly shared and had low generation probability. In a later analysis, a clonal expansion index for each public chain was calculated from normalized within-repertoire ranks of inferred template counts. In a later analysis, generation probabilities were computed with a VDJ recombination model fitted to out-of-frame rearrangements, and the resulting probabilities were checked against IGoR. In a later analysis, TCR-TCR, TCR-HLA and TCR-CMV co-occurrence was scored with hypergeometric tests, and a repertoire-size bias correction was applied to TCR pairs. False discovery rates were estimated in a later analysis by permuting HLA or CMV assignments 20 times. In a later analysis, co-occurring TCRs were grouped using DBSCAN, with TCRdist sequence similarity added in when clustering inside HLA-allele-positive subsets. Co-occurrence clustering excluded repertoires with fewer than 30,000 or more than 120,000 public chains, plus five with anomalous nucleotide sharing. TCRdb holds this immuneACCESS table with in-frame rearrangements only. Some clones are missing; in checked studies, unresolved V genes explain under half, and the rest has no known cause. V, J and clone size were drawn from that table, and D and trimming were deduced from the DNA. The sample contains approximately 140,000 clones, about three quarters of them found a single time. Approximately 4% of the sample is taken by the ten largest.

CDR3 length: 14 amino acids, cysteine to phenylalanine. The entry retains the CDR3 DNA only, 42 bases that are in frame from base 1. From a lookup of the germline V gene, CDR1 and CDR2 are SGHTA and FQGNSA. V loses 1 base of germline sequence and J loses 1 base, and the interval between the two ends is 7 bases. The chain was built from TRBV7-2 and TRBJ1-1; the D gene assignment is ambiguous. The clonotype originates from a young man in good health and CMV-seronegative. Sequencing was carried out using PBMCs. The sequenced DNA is TGTGCCAGCAGCTTAGGACCAGGGAACACTGAAGCTTTCTTT. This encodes CASSLGPGNTEAFF.